Detailed here is one T cell receptor beta chain. This sample was taken from a study of blood T cell repertoires in COVID-19. Assay used: immunoSEQ multiplex PCR; TCRdb lists only in-frame clones, some missing. Here the sample spans 150,000 to 200,000 clones, roughly 80% being singletons. The sequence was obtained from a man aged 50-60 years who had recovered from COVID-19. Specimen: peripheral blood.

For the CDR3, the DNA is TGTGCCAGCAGCCAAAACGCGGGGACTGAAGCTTTCTTT. Its translation: CASSQNAGTEAFF. The chain couples TRBV14 to TRBJ1-1; no clear D gene. The CDR3 is 13 residues long. V dropped 2 bases and J dropped 5 bases, with 9 bases sitting between them. CDR1 SGHDN and CDR2 FVKESK come from the germline V gene. Together with reference TRBV14 and TRBJ1-1, the CDR3 gives the full variable domain: EAGVTQFPSHSVIEKGQTVTLRCDPISGHDNLYWYRRVMGKEIKFLLHFVKESKQDESGMPNNRFLAERTGGTYSTLKVQPAELEDSGVYFCASSQNAGTEAFFGQGTRLTVV.